This T cell receptor beta chain derives from a study of CD8+CD57+ T cells in acquired aplastic anemia. Findings and caveats of the study: Overlap between patients and controls comprised just under 30 CD8+ CDR3 sequences.

As regards this clonotype: Its antigen is as yet unknown.

J was trimmed by 1 base and V by 3 bases; bases with no gene match: 1. Germline assignment: CDR1 DFQATT and CDR2 SNEGSKA (reference sequence). CDR3 length: 14 residues. All patients picked for sequencing had shown, by flow cytometry, an expansion of CD8+CD57+ cells. Acquired aplastic anemia of severe grade affected all patients. All patients were therapy-naive when blood was sampled. Genomic DNA, serving as template, underwent TCR beta VDJ and CDR3 profiling. MiXCR was run by TCRdb on the reads, yielding one entry per CDR3 protein. The sample lists around 170,000 distinct CDR3 sequences; approximately 48% were seen once.

This TCR was sampled from a human donor with aplastic anemia. What was sequenced was sorted CD4+, CD8+, or CD8+CD57+ T cells (not recorded which) from PBMCs. The rearrangement joins TRBV20-1 to TRBJ2-7; 12 positions match TRBD2. The CDR3 protein is CSASGLAGSYEQYF. DNA for the CDR3: TGCAGTGCTAGTGGACTAGCGGGATCCTACGAGCAGTACTTC.